A single sample is the source of the 29 T cell receptor beta chains below, sequenced in a study of blood T cell repertoires in COVID-19. Measured with immunoSEQ multiplex PCR; TCRdb has only the in-frame clones, and not every one. Altogether over 85,000 clones are present, 80% to 90% being singletons, with the ten largest covering 4% to 4.5%. The material sequenced was peripheral blood. Receptors originate from a human donor with COVID-19, enrolled during active disease. The donor label of this sample is uncertain.

The rearrangement joins TRBV11-2 to TRBJ2-1; 9 bases agree with TRBD2. Trimming took 4 bases from V and 5 from J; bases not matched to a gene: 6. This CDR3 is 15 amino acids long. Per germline, CDR1 SGHAT and CDR2 FQNNGV. CDR3 residues: CASSSSSGAHNEQFF. Written as DNA, the CDR3 is TGTGCCAGCAGCTCCTCTAGCGGGGCACACAATGAGCAGTTCTTC.

The chain is built from TRBV9 and TRBJ1-3; no clear D. Trimming removed 4 bases at V and 1 base at J, with 18 bases between. The germline V gene has CDR1 SGDLS and CDR2 YYNGEE. The CDR3 sequence is 17 residues long. For the CDR3, the DNA is TGTGCCAGCAGCATCGACGACGGACTCCCTTCTGGAAACACCATATATTTT. Translated: CASSIDDGLPSGNTIYF.

The chain's CDR3 is CASSKDSSGGTQYF. The DNA of the CDR3 is TGCGCCAGCAGCAAGGACAGCTCTGGGGGGACCCAGTACTTC. The chain joins TRBV5-1 to TRBJ2-5; the D gene is possibly TRBD1 (6 bases). V lost 4 bases and J lost 7, with 17 bases in between. The CDR3 runs 14 residues. Germline V gene data show CDR1 as SGHRS and CDR2 as YFSETQ. The variable domain in full, with the rest retrieved from reference TRBV5-1 and TRBJ2-5, is KAGVTQTPRYLIKTRGQQVTLSCSPISGHRSVSWYQQTPGQGLQFLFEYFSETQRNKGNFPGRFSGRQFSNSRSEMNVSTLELGDSALYLCASSKDSSGGTQYFGPGTRLLVL.

The chain couples TRBV5-6 to TRBJ1-1; 7 positions agree with TRBD1. The CDR3 has 16 amino acids. Germline loops: CDR1 SGHDT, CDR2 YYEEEE. The ends lost 2 bases at V and 5 bases at J; junction bases unmatched: 12. DNA of the CDR3: TGTGCCAGCAGCTTTACAGGGGCGCAGGTTGGGACTGAAGCTTTCTTT. Residues: CASSFTGAQVGTEAFF.

The V gene is TRBV10-1, the J gene TRBJ1-5; TRBD1 matches 9 bases. CDR1 and CDR2 from the germline V gene are WNHNN and SYGVQD (reference sequence). The CDR3 extends over 14 amino acids. Trimming took 8 bases from V and 4 from J; bases not matched to a gene: 6. In DNA form, the CDR3 reads TGCGCCAGCCCGAGGACAGGGGATAATCAGCCCCAGCATTTT. Protein: CASPRTGDNQPQHF.

The gene calls are TRBV6-2 or TRBV6-3 and TRBJ2-7; 10 nucleotides align to TRBD1. The V and J ends lost 5 bases and 0 bases, in that order; junction bases with no gene match: 1. CDR1 and CDR2 from the germline V gene are MNHEY and SVGEGT. This CDR3 spans 14 amino acids. The CDR3 bases are TGTGCCAGCAGTGACAGGGGGCGCTCCTACGAGCAGTACTTC. Translating gives CASSDRGRSYEQYF.

In this sample, this clone turned up a few times. The gene calls are TRBV4-1 and TRBJ2-7; D is perhaps TRBD2 (6 bases). V was cut by 10 bases and J by 4 bases, with 14 bases left in between. The CDR3 is made up of 12 amino acids. Germline CDR1 and CDR2: MGHRA and YSYEKL. The CDR3 region has the DNA TGCGCCACAGGTCAGGGAGGATACGAGCAGTACTTC. This gives the protein CATGQGGYEQYF.

This clone showed up many times. This chain links TRBV18 with TRBJ2-7; D is unclear. CDR3 size: 11 residues. The ends were cut back, 5 bases at V and 4 bases at J, with 6 bases in the middle. Germline-derived CDR1 and CDR2 are KGHSH and LQKENI. The CDR3: CASSGQYEQYF. For the CDR3, the DNA is TGTGCCAGCTCAGGTCAGTACGAGCAGTACTTC.

The V call is TRBV5-4, the J call TRBJ2-7, with D unclear. The length of the CDR3 is 13 residues. The germline V and J ends were trimmed by 0 bases and 2 bases, with 6 bases remaining between them. Per germline, CDR1 SGHNT and CDR2 YYREEE (reference sequence). The CDR3 DNA reads TGTGCCAGCAGCTTGGAGCGAACCTACGAGCAGTACTTC. Translated: CASSLERTYEQYF.

V usage is TRBV27 and J usage is TRBJ2-7, with 7 bases matching TRBD1. The CDR3 extends over 13 amino acids. The germline V gene encodes CDR1 MNHEY and CDR2 SMNVEV (reference sequence). Losses at the gene ends were 8 bases for V and 1 base for J; bases not matched to a gene: 5. Written as DNA, the CDR3 is TGTGCCAGCGGGCAGGGGGTATCCTACGAGCAGTACTTC. As protein: CASGQGVSYEQYF.

The V gene is TRBV9, the J gene TRBJ1-2, with a weak D call TRBD1 (5 bases). This CDR3 is built from 12 residues. Trimming stripped 3 bases from V and 8 bases from J, with 11 bases between. The germline gives CDR1 SGDLS, CDR2 YYNGEE. Here the CDR3 reads CASSEQGYGYTF. The CDR3 DNA follows: TGTGCCAGCAGCGAGCAGGGATACGGCTACACCTTC.

The rearrangement uses TRBV2 and TRBJ2-1; no clear D gene. Germline CDR1 and CDR2: SNHLY and FYNNEI. This CDR3 spans 11 amino acids. V was cut by 4 bases and J by 8 bases, with 6 bases left in between. The CDR3, as DNA: TGTGCCAGCAGTGGTCTGTATGAGCAGTTCTTC. Protein sequence: CASSGLYEQFF.

The chain employs TRBV13 and TRBJ2-7, with D possibly TRBD1 on 5 matching bases. The CDR3 extends over 14 amino acids. Per germline, CDR1 PRHDT and CDR2 FYEKMQ (reference sequence). V was pared by 5 bases and J by 4 bases, with 15 bases between. The CDR3 nucleotides read TGTGCCAGCAGCAAAGGGGCAGGGCGATACGAGCAGTACTTC. Residues: CASSKGAGRYEQYF.

The chain carries TRBV7-3 and TRBJ2-3; 8 nucleotides agree with TRBD2. Per the germline V gene, CDR1 is SGHTA and CDR2 is FQGTGA. This CDR3 is 15 amino acids long. V lost 4 bases, J lost 4 bases, and 7 bases stayed unmatched. The DNA for the CDR3 is TGTGCCAGCAGCTCTACAACCGGGGGGGCAGATACGCAGTATTTT. Encoded protein: CASSSTTGGADTQYF.

The chain is built from TRBV3-1 (or the pseudogene TRBV3-2) and TRBJ1-6; D is ambiguous. There are 15 residues in the CDR3. Germline values: CDR1 LGHDT, CDR2 YNNKEL (reference sequence). Trimming stripped 0 bases from V and 0 bases from J, with 3 bases between. CDR3 in DNA: TGTGCCAGCAGCCAAGAGAGCTCCTATAATTCACCCCTCCACTTT. This gives the protein CASSQESSYNSPLHF.

This chain uses TRBV18 with TRBJ2-5; 8 bases map to TRBD1. With V trimmed by 2 bases and J by 8 bases, 4 bases remained unmatched. This CDR3 comprises 13 residues. The germline V gene encodes CDR1 KGHSH and CDR2 LQKENI. The CDR3 loop is CASSPSTGDTQYF. CDR3 sequence (DNA): TGTGCCAGCTCACCATCGACAGGGGATACCCAGTACTTC.

The rearrangement uses TRBV7-9 and TRBJ1-2; 7 bases align to TRBD1. The CDR3 totals 13 residues. From germline, CDR1 is SEHNR and CDR2 FQNEAQ (reference sequence). The V and J ends lost 5 bases and 4 bases, in that order; junction bases with no gene match: 4. This CDR3 reads CASSATGTYGYTF. As DNA, the CDR3 is TGTGCCAGCAGCGCGACAGGGACCTATGGCTACACCTTC.

The chain combines TRBV5-1 with TRBJ2-5; 15 positions match TRBD2. Unmatched junction bases numbered 6, after V lost 5 bases and J lost 4 bases. The length of the CDR3 is 16 residues. Per the germline V gene, CDR1 is SGHRS and CDR2 is YFSETQ. The CDR3: CASRRGLAGGPETQYF. In DNA, the CDR3 is TGCGCCAGCAGGCGGGGACTAGCGGGGGGTCCAGAGACCCAGTACTTC.

The CDR3 spells CASTEGGAYEQYF. As DNA, the CDR3 is TGTGCCAGCACGGAGGGGGGGGCCTACGAGCAGTACTTC. This chain uses TRBV28 with TRBJ2-7; possibly TRBD2 for D (7 bases). V was shortened by 7 bases and J by 2 bases, with 12 bases between the two germline ends. The length of the CDR3 is 13 residues. The germline gives CDR1 MDHEN, CDR2 SYDVKM.

The chain employs TRBV19 and TRBJ2-3; 8 bases fit TRBD2. The V segment lost 6 bases and the J segment 6 bases; nucleotides outside the gene matches: 11. Germline V lookup: CDR1 LNHDA, CDR2 SQIVND (reference sequence). CDR3 length: 15 residues. CDR3 bases: TGTGCCAGTAGGATGGACGGGAGGGCCTCGGATACGCAGTATTTT. This translates into CASRMDGRASDTQYF.

This clone was seen once. The chain recombines TRBV5-1 with TRBJ2-7; TRBD2 might be the D (5 bases). Trimming removed 0 bases at V and 7 bases at J, with 14 bases between. This CDR3 has 14 residues. CDR1 SGHRS and CDR2 YFSETQ come from the germline V gene. CDR3 in amino acids: CASSLDGPRREQYF. The CDR3 DNA reads TGCGCCAGCAGCTTGGACGGCCCAAGGAGGGAGCAGTACTTC. The variable domain in full, completed from reference TRBV5-1 and TRBJ2-7, reads KAGVTQTPRYLIKTRGQQVTLSCSPISGHRSVSWYQQTPGQGLQFLFEYFSETQRNKGNFPGRFSGRQFSNSRSEMNVSTLELGDSALYLCASSLDGPRREQYFGPGTRLTVT.

The chain joins TRBV29-1 to TRBJ1-1; 7 positions agree with TRBD1. J gave up 5 bases and V 3 bases, and 3 bases lay outside the gene matches. The CDR3 is 12 amino acids. Germline assignment: CDR1 SQVTM and CDR2 ANQGSEA. Written as DNA, the CDR3 is TGCAGCGTTGACAGGGGGAGAACTGAAGCTTTCTTT. It specifies CSVDRGRTEAFF.

The chain is built from TRBV19 and TRBJ1-1; tentative D call: TRBD1 (6 bases). The germline CDR1 and CDR2 sequences are LNHDA and SQIVND (reference sequence). The ends were cut back, 5 bases at V and 2 bases at J, with 15 bases in the middle. The CDR3 extends over 15 amino acids. Written as DNA, the CDR3 is TGTGCCAGTAGTCTCGGCGGGGGGGGCAACACTGAAGCTTTCTTT. It translates to CASSLGGGGNTEAFF.

The chain uses TRBV28 and TRBJ1-2, with 9 bases matching TRBD1. Unmatched junction bases numbered 8, after V lost 6 bases and J lost 6 bases. Looked up from germline, CDR1 is MDHEN and CDR2 is SYDVKM. The CDR3 runs to 14 residues. In DNA form, the CDR3 reads TGTGCCAGCAGCTGGACAGGGGATCGGAATGGCTACACCTTC. Protein product: CASSWTGDRNGYTF.

The V and J genes are TRBV19 and TRBJ2-7; 9 bases line up with TRBD1. Losses at the gene ends were 6 bases for V and 4 bases for J; bases not matched to a gene: 10. The germline CDR1 and CDR2 sequences are LNHDA and SQIVND (reference sequence). The CDR3 loop spans 15 amino acids. The CDR3 DNA sequence: TGTGCCAGTAGCCCTAACAGGGGGCGGTTGTACGAGCAGTACTTC. Translating gives CASSPNRGRLYEQYF.

DNA of the CDR3: TGTGCCAGCAGCTTAGAGTCAGGGATCCAGTACTTC. Amino acid sequence: CASSLESGIQYF. The chain combines TRBV11-2 with TRBJ2-5, with a possible D match to TRBD1 (5 bases). Germline CDR1 is SGHAT and CDR2 is FQNNGV. The germline V and J ends were trimmed by 0 bases and 10 bases, with 9 bases remaining between them. This CDR3 spans 12 amino acids.

This chain uses TRBV19 with TRBJ2-1, with D possibly matching TRBD2 (5 bases). Germline V gene sequence: CDR1 LNHDA, CDR2 SQIVND (reference sequence). The V and J ends lost 7 bases and 2 bases respectively, with 21 bases between them. CDR3 length: 17 residues. In DNA form, the CDR3 reads TGTGCCAGTACGAGGGCCAGGCCCGACTCCACCTACAATGAGCAGTTCTTC. Translated, it gives CASTRARPDSTYNEQFF.

The chain has TRBV3-1 (or the pseudogene TRBV3-2) and TRBJ1-4, with a possible D match to TRBD1 (6 bases). The V end was cut by 2 bases, the J end by 5 bases, with 12 bases between. CDR1 is LGHDT and CDR2 is YNNKEL in the germline V gene (reference sequence). The CDR3 is 15 residues long. This CDR3 is CASSQSDRRNEKLFF. The DNA for the CDR3 is TGTGCCAGCAGCCAAAGCGACAGGAGAAATGAAAAACTGTTTTTT.

The chain has TRBV4-1 and TRBJ1-2; D possibly corresponds to TRBD1 (6 bases). Germline V gene lookup returns CDR1 MGHRA and CDR2 YSYEKL. This CDR3 is built from 13 residues. Trimming left V 4 bases short and J 2 bases short, with 8 bases between. CDR3 sequence (DNA): TGCGCCAGCAGCCCCCAGGGGAACTATGGCTACACCTTC. Translated, it gives CASSPQGNYGYTF.